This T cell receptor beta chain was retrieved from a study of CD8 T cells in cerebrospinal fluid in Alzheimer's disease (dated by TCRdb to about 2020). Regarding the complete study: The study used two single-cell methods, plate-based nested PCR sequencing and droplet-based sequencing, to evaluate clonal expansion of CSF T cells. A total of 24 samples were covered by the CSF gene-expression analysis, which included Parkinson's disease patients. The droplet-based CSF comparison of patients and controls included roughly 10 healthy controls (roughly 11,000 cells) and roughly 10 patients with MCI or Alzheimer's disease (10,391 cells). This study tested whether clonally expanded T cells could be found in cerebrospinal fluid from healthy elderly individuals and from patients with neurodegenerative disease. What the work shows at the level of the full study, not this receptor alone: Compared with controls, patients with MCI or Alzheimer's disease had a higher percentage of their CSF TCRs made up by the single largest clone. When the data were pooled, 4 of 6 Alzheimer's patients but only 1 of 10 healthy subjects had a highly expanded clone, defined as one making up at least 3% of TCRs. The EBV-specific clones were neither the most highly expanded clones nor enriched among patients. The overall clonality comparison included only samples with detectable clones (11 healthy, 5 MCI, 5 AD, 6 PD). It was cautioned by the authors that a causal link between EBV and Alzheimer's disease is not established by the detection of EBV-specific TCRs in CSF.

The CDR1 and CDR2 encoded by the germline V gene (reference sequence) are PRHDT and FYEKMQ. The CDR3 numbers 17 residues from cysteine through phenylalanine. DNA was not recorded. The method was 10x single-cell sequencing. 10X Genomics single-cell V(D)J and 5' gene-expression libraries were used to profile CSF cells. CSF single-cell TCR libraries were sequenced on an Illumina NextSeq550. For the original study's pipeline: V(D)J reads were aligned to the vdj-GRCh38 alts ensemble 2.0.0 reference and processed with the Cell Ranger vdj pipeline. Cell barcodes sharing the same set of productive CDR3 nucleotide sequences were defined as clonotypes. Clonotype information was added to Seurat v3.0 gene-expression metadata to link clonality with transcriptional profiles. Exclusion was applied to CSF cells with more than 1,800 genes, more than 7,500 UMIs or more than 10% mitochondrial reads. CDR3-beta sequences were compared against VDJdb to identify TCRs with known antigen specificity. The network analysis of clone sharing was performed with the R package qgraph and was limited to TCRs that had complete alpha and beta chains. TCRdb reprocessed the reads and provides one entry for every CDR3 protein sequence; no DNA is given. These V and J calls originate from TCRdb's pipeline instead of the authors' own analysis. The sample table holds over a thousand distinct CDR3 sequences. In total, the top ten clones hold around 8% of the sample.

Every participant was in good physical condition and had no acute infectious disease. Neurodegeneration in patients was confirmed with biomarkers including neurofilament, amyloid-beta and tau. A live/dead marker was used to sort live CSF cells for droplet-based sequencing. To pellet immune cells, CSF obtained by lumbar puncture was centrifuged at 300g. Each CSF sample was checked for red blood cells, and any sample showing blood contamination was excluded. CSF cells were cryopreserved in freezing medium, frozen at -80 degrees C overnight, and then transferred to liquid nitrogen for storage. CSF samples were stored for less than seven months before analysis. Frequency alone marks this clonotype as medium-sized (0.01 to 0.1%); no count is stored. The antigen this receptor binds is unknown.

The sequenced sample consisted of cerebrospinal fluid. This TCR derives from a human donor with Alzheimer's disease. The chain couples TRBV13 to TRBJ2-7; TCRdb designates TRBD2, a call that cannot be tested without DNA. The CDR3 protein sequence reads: CASSLDTSGTGRYEQYF.